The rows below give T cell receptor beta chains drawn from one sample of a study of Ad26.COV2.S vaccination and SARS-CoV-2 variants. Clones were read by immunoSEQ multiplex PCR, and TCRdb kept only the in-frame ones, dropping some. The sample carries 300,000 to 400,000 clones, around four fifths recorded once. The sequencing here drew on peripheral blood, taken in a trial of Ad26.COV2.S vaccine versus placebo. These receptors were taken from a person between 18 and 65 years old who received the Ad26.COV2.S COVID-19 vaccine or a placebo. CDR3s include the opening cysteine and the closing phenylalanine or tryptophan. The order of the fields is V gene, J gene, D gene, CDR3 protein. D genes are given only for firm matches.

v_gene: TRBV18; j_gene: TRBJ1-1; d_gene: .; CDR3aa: CASSPQGVGNTEAFF
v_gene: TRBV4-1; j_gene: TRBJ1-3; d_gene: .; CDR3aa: CASSQVESGNTIYF
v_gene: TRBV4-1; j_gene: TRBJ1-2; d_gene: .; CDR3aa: CASSQDLTGYYGYTF
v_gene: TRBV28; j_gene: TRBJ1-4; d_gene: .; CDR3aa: CASRPGPEGKLFF
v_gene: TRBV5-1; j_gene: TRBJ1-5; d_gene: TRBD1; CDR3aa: CASRTGTGSNQPQHF
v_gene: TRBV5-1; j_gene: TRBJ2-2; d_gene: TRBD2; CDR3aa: CASSGGLAGTSTGELFF
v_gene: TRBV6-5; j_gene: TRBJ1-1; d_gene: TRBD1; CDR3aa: CASSYSRGQGVGEAFF
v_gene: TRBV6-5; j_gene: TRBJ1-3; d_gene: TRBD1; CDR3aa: CASSLGTAMGNTIYF
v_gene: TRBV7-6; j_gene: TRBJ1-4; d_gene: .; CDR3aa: CASSLADGGRVEKLFF
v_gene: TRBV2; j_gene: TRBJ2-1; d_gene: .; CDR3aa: CASRIRSSYNEQFF
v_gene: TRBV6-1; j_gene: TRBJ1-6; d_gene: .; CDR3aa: CASSDRDRSPLHF
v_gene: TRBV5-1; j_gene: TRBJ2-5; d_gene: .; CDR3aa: CASSFSGGETQYF
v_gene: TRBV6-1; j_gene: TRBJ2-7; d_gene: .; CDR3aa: CASSERYRYEPLHEQYF
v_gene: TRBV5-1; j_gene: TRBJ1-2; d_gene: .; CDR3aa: CASSPAVNYGYTF
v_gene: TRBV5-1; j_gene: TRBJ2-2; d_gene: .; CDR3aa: CASSLDRAGELFF
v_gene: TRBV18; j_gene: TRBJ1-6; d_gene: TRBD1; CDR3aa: CASSPPQGTGLNSPLHF